These 20 T cell receptor beta chains were all obtained from the same sample, sequenced in a study of T-cell memory formation after mild COVID-19. From the 5' RACE reads, TCRdb called clonotypes with MiXCR, one entry per CDR3 protein. This table has about 120,000 distinct CDR3 sequences, about 17% appearing once. Material: PBMCs or a T cell subset sorted from them (not recorded which). The receptors originated from an adult woman who had mild COVID-19 (a few samples of this study predate the infection). Cell type and time point are not known.

This clonotype has a count of ten or more. This rearrangement joins TRBV25-1 to TRBJ2-7; D perhaps matches TRBD1 (6 bases). The V end was cut by 4 bases, the J end by 7 bases, with 11 bases between. Germline-derived CDR1 and CDR2 are MGHDK and SYGVNS. The CDR3 loop spans 12 amino acids. The CDR3: CASSGRTGEQYF. The CDR3 coding sequence is TGTGCCAGCAGTGGCCGAACAGGGGAGCAGTACTTC.

V usage is TRBV5-4 and J usage is TRBJ2-7, with D possibly being TRBD2 (6 bases). The CDR3 covers 14 residues. Germline V CDR1 and CDR2: SGHNT, YYREEE (reference sequence). Trimming stripped 1 base from V and 2 bases from J, with 10 bases between. DNA for the CDR3: TGTGCCAGCAGCTTGTTGGGCGGGACCTACGAGCAGTACTTC. This codes for CASSLLGGTYEQYF.

V usage is TRBV12-3 or TRBV12-4 and J usage is TRBJ1-5; the D gene is possibly TRBD1 (5 bases). The CDR3 is 18 amino acids. Trimming took off 3 bases at V and 0 bases at J, with 18 bases between the two ends. The CDR3 DNA reads TGTGCCAGCAGTTTCTCCGGGGGGAGGAATTATAGCAATCAGCCCCAGCATTTT. Translating gives CASSFSGGRNYSNQPQHF.

The genes are TRBV2 and TRBJ2-3; a possible D gene is TRBD2 (6 bases). V lost 1 base and J lost 4, with 9 bases in between. CDR3 length: 14 amino acids. Germline values: CDR1 SNHLY, CDR2 FYNNEI. In nucleotides, the CDR3 is TGTGCCAGCAGTGAAGGGAGACTAGCAGATACGCAGTATTTT. Residues: CASSEGRLADTQYF.

The J gene is TRBJ2-5, the V gene TRBV3-1; D ambiguous. V was pared by 1 base and J by 3 bases, with 9 bases between. Germline CDR1 is LGHDT and CDR2 is YNNKEL (reference sequence). CDR3 size: 14 residues. The CDR3 here is CASSQGMQKETQYF. CDR3 sequence (DNA): TGTGCCAGCAGCCAAGGGATGCAGAAAGAGACCCAGTACTTC.

In its sample, this clonotype was seen a few times. V is TRBV19 and J is TRBJ2-1; 12 bases are shared with TRBD2. The CDR3 spans 15 residues. V lost 4 bases to trimming and J lost 8 bases; unmatched junction nucleotides: 6. The V gene's germline CDR1 is LNHDA and CDR2 SQIVND (reference sequence). In nucleotides, the CDR3 is TGTGCCAGTAGTACCCTAGCGGGAGGGCCCCATGAGCAGTTCTTC. Residues: CASSTLAGGPHEQFF.

A few counts support this clonotype. The chain joins TRBV6-1 to TRBJ1-4; D ambiguous. This CDR3 contains 15 residues. The germline V gene has CDR1 MNHNS and CDR2 SASEGT. V was clipped by 8 bases and J by 6 bases, with 19 bases between them. This CDR3 reads CASGPIIKWDEKLFF. CDR3 nucleotides: TGTGCCAGCGGACCGATTATTAAGTGGGATGAAAAACTGTTTTTT.

The J gene is TRBJ1-1, the V gene TRBV7-6; 7 bases match TRBD1. V gave up 5 bases and J gave up 1 base; unmatched junction bases: 7. CDR3 size: 15 residues. CDR1 is SGHVS, CDR2 FNYEAQ, per germline. Here the CDR3 reads CASSKETGTNTEAFF. CDR3 sequence (DNA): TGTGCCAGCAGCAAAGAGACAGGGACGAACACTGAAGCTTTCTTT.

V is TRBV13 and J is TRBJ2-7; 9 bases align to TRBD2. Germline trimming cut 4 bases from V and 7 bases from J; bases unmatched to any gene: 8. The germline V gene encodes CDR1 PRHDT and CDR2 FYEKMQ (reference sequence). The CDR3 length is 14 residues. The CDR3 sequence is CASSSGSGSVEQYF. The CDR3 coding sequence is TGTGCCAGCAGCTCGGGTAGCGGGAGCGTTGAGCAGTACTTC.

This clonotype has more than one count but fewer than ten. The chain carries TRBV6-2 or TRBV6-3 and TRBJ2-1, with D hard to call. Germline V gives CDR1 MNHEY, CDR2 SVGEGT. V lost 5 bases, J lost 10 bases, and 12 bases lay in between. The CDR3 contains 12 residues. The CDR3 here is CASSTLRPEQFF. In DNA, the CDR3 is TGTGCCAGCAGTACCCTACGGCCCGAGCAGTTCTTC.

This chain uses TRBV7-9 with TRBJ2-7; unclear D gene. With 5 bases removed from V and 5 bases from J, the gap between germline ends came to 16 bases. The CDR3 is 14 residues long. Germline V CDR1 and CDR2: SEHNR, FQNEAQ (reference sequence). The CDR3 loop reads CASSPPGANHEQYF. CDR3 nucleotide sequence: TGTGCCAGCAGCCCCCCAGGCGCGAACCACGAGCAGTACTTC.

This clonotype came up a few times. The rearrangement links TRBV7-9 to TRBJ2-1; 11 bases are a match to TRBD2. J gave up 0 bases and V 6 bases, and 7 bases lay outside the gene matches. This CDR3 is built from 17 residues. Germline V gives CDR1 SEHNR, CDR2 FQNEAQ (reference sequence). CDR3 loop: CASRTELAGGSYNEQFF. Here the CDR3 DNA reads TGTGCCAGCAGAACAGAGCTAGCGGGGGGCTCCTACAATGAGCAGTTCTTC.

The chain joins TRBV25-1 to TRBJ2-3, with 7 bases aligning to TRBD1. Trimming cost V 5 bases and J 2 bases; bases outside gene matches: 4. The CDR3 loop spans 14 amino acids. Looked up from germline, CDR1 is MGHDK and CDR2 is SYGVNS. CDR3 region: CASSTGADTDTQYF. The DNA for the CDR3 is TGTGCCAGCAGTACAGGGGCAGACACAGATACGCAGTATTTT.

This clonotype was detected a few times. The chain uses TRBV5-5 and TRBJ1-3, with D possibly TRBD1 on 6 matching bases. The CDR3 has 16 residues. The V end lost 3 bases, the J end lost 0 bases, and 13 bases lay between the germline ends. Germline V gene sequence: CDR1 SGHKS, CDR2 YYEKEE (reference sequence). The CDR3 region is CASSYTPGASGNTIYF. In DNA form, the CDR3 reads TGTGCCAGCAGCTACACTCCAGGGGCCTCTGGAAACACCATATATTTT.

This clonotype has a handful of counts. The genes are TRBV6-6 and TRBJ2-5; 8 bases line up with TRBD2. The CDR3 totals 18 residues. The V gene end was trimmed by 0 bases and the J gene end by 5 bases; junction bases not matched to a gene: 14. Per the germline V gene, CDR1 is MNHNY and CDR2 is SVGAGI (reference sequence). The CDR3 loop is CASSYSIVIREGMETQYF. In DNA form, the CDR3 reads TGTGCCAGCAGTTACTCGATTGTGATTCGGGAGGGCATGGAGACCCAGTACTTC.

There are a few counts of this clonotype. The rearrangement links TRBV7-2 to TRBJ2-1, with no clear D. Per germline, CDR1 SGHTA and CDR2 FQGNSA. CDR3 length: 15 residues. Deletions cut 4 bases from V and 0 bases from J, with 10 bases between. The CDR3 nucleotides are TGTGCCAGCAGCTCCACGGTGAGCTCCTACAATGAGCAGTTCTTC. Residues: CASSSTVSSYNEQFF.

This clonotype occurred a few times. The chain carries TRBV20-1 and TRBJ2-1, with 8 bases fitting TRBD2. The CDR3 contains 12 residues. Germline V gives CDR1 DFQATT, CDR2 SNEGSKA (reference sequence). V trimming: 4 bases; J trimming: 7 bases; junction bases outside the gene matches: 3. CDR3 nucleotides: TGCAGTGCTAAATCTAGCGGGAATGAGCAGTTCTTC. It encodes CSAKSSGNEQFF.

This clonotype was observed a few times. This chain's CDR3 is CASSVETSGNYEQYF. CDR3 nucleotide sequence: TGTGCCAGCAGCGTAGAAACTAGCGGAAACTACGAGCAGTACTTC. This chain links TRBV9 with TRBJ2-7, with 8 bases lining up with TRBD2. Germline CDR1 reads SGDLS; CDR2 reads YYNGEE. The V segment lost 0 bases and the J segment 3 bases; nucleotides outside the gene matches: 5. The CDR3 is made up of 15 amino acids.

In its sample, this clonotype was seen a few times. This chain links TRBV20-1 with TRBJ2-7; 10 bases match TRBD2. J lost 4 bases, V lost 1 base, and 4 bases had no gene match. The germline CDR1 and CDR2 sequences are DFQATT and SNEGSKA (reference sequence). The CDR3 totals 14 residues. The CDR3 bases are TGCAGTGCTAGAGTGTCTAGCGGGAGTTACGAGCAGTACTTC. Its protein product is CSARVSSGSYEQYF.

This clonotype was seen more than once but under ten times. This sequence joins TRBV10-3 and TRBJ2-7; D gene ambiguous. The CDR3 runs 13 residues. In germline, CDR1 is ENHRY, CDR2 SYGVKD. Trimming removed 4 bases at V and 0 bases at J, with 7 bases between. The CDR3 DNA reads TGTGCCATCAGTGCCCTAGGCTCCTACGAGCAGTACTTC. Protein product: CAISALGSYEQYF.